The 17 T cell receptor beta chains listed next were all sequenced from one sample in a study of cytomegalovirus exposure and HLA in healthy donors. The PCR used 60 Vbeta and 13 Jbeta primers. Clones were read by immunoSEQ multiplex PCR, and TCRdb kept only the in-frame ones, dropping some. The sample shows over 100,000 clones, 73% of them seen only once. Sample: PBMCs. Source of these receptors: a man in his forties in good health and CMV-seronegative.

The V and J genes are TRBV7-8 and TRBJ1-2; D call uncertain. With 4 bases removed from V and 2 bases from J, the gap between germline ends came to 17 bases. This CDR3 has 16 amino acids. The germline CDR1 and CDR2 sequences are SGHVS and FQNEAQ. CDR3 protein: CASSSLRLGENYGYTF. In DNA, the CDR3 is TGTGCCAGCAGCTCCCTAAGGCTCGGGGAAAACTATGGCTACACCTTC. Together with reference TRBV7-8 and TRBJ1-2, the CDR3 gives the full variable domain: GAGVSQSPRYKVAKRGQDVALRCDPISGHVSLFWYQQALGQGPEFLTYFQNEAQLDKSGLPSDRFFAERPEGSVSTLKIQRTQQEDSAVYLCASSSLRLGENYGYTFGSGTRLTVV.

In nucleotides, the CDR3 is TGTGCCAGCAGCGTGGACAGGGCAGAGGGAAACATTCAGTACTTC. It codes for CASSVDRAEGNIQYF. V gene TRBV7-9 combines with J gene TRBJ2-4; the match to TRBD1 covers 8 bases. The ends lost 5 bases at V and 6 bases at J; junction bases unmatched: 9. CDR3 length: 15 residues. The germline V gene has CDR1 SEHNR and CDR2 FQNEAQ (reference sequence).

This sequence joins TRBV29-1 and TRBJ2-1; D gene uncertain. Germline V gene lookup returns CDR1 SQVTM and CDR2 ANQGSEA. V dropped 1 base and J dropped 9 bases, with 16 bases sitting between them. This CDR3 contains 14 residues. DNA of the CDR3: TGCAGCGTTGAAGGTTTACGGAGTCGGTTTGAGCAGTTCTTC. Its protein product is CSVEGLRSRFEQFF.

V is TRBV4-2 and J is TRBJ1-3, with unresolved D. Trimming pared 0 bases from V and 0 bases from J, leaving 6 bases between. CDR1 and CDR2 (germline): LGHNA, YNFKEQ. This CDR3 contains 15 residues. The CDR3 DNA reads TGTGCCAGCAGCCAAGATACAGTCTCTGGAAACACCATATATTTT. Its translation is CASSQDTVSGNTIYF.

The genes are TRBV21-1 and TRBJ2-1; TRBD1 was called by the table and not checked on the DNA. TRBV21-1 is listed as a pseudogene. CDR3 size: 16 residues. The CDR3 DNA reads as TGTGCCAGCAGCAAAGGGGCCTTACACTCCTACAATGAGCAGTTCTTC. The encoded protein is CASSKGALHSYNEQFF.

Only one count was recorded for this clone. The genes are TRBV6-5 and TRBJ2-2; a weak D match, TRBD2 (5 bases). Trimming stripped 11 bases from V and 8 bases from J, with 12 bases between. The CDR3 is made up of 11 amino acids. CDR1 is MNHEY, CDR2 SVGAGI, per germline. CDR3 region: CAAGRIGELFF. DNA for the CDR3: TGTGCCGCGGGTCGGATAGGGGAGCTGTTTTTT.

The chain carries TRBV5-6 and TRBJ1-1; 9 bases are a match to TRBD1. Losses at the gene ends were 4 bases for V and 4 bases for J; bases not matched to a gene: 8. Germline CDR1 is SGHDT and CDR2 is YYEEEE. This CDR3 comprises 15 residues. The CDR3 sequence: CASSAGTGMRTEAFF. The CDR3 bases are TGTGCCAGCAGCGCCGGGACAGGGATGCGCACTGAAGCTTTCTTT.

The chain uses TRBV2 and TRBJ2-7; 9 positions agree with TRBD1. CDR1 is SNHLY and CDR2 is FYNNEI in the germline V gene. Trimming removed 6 bases from V and 2 bases from J; junction bases left unmatched: 8. The CDR3 sequence is 15 residues long. CDR3 sequence (DNA): TGTGCCAGCAGGGGCCTCGGACAGGGGCCCTACGAGCAGTACTTC. Protein product: CASRGLGQGPYEQYF.

The gene calls are TRBV11-3 and TRBJ2-1, with 8 positions matching TRBD2. With 4 bases clipped from V and 7 bases from J, the junction kept 12 bases outside the gene matches. Germline V gene sequence: CDR1 SGHNT, CDR2 YENEEA. The CDR3 length is 16 residues. This CDR3 reads CASSSLVRGGINEQFF. The CDR3 nucleotides read TGTGCCAGCAGCTCCCTGGTACGGGGGGGTATAAATGAGCAGTTCTTC. Looking up the rest from reference TRBV11-3 and TRBJ2-1 gives the full variable domain: EAGVVQSPRYKIIEKKQPVAFWCNPISGHNTLYWYLQNLGQGPELLIRYENEEAVDDSQLPKDRFSAERLKGVDSTLKIQPAELGDSAVYLCASSSLVRGGINEQFFGPGTRLTVL.

The rearrangement uses TRBV18 and TRBJ2-7; D gene uncertain. The CDR3 spans 12 residues. Germline V gives CDR1 KGHSH, CDR2 LQKENI. V lost 3 bases and J lost 2, with 5 bases in between. CDR3 region: CASSPNTYEQYF. The DNA for the CDR3 is TGTGCCAGCTCACCGAACACCTACGAGCAGTACTTC.

The chain recombines TRBV19 with TRBJ1-1; no reliable D call. This CDR3 is built from 11 residues. Deletions cut 7 bases from V and 13 bases from J, with 16 bases between. The germline V gene encodes CDR1 LNHDA and CDR2 SQIVND (reference sequence). DNA of the CDR3: TGTGCCAGTAATGGGCGGGGAGACGGTTTCTTT. It yields the protein CASNGRGDGFF.

The genes are TRBV7-8 and TRBJ2-2; tentative D call: TRBD2 (5 bases). Germline CDR1 SGHVS, CDR2 FQNEAQ. The CDR3 is made up of 13 amino acids. Trimming removed 2 bases from V and 7 bases from J, with 8 bases in between. CDR3 nucleotide sequence: TGTGCCAGCAGCTTAAATCGGGACGGGGAGCTGTTTTTT. Amino acid sequence: CASSLNRDGELFF.

V gene TRBV27 combines with J gene TRBJ2-7; 7 bases align to TRBD1. With 5 bases clipped from V and 0 bases from J, the junction kept 7 bases outside the gene matches. Germline V gives CDR1 MNHEY, CDR2 SMNVEV (reference sequence). CDR3 length: 15 amino acids. As DNA, the CDR3 is TGTGCCAGCAGTACCTCGACAGGGCTCTCCTACGAGCAGTACTTC. Amino acids: CASSTSTGLSYEQYF.

V usage is TRBV4-2 and J usage is TRBJ2-3, with D maybe TRBD1 (6 bases). The CDR3 loop spans 13 amino acids. Germline V CDR1 and CDR2: LGHNA, YNFKEQ. V lost 11 bases and J 6 bases, leaving 18 bases between the germline ends. Written as DNA, the CDR3 is TGTGCCTACAGGGAAAGAAATCGGGATACGCAGTATTTT. Protein product: CAYRERNRDTQYF.

This clone showed up just once. V is TRBV19 and J is TRBJ1-2; 7 bases map to TRBD1. After removal of 10 bases from V and 6 bases from J, the junction contained 11 bases not matched to a gene. CDR3 length: 13 residues. The germline V gene encodes CDR1 LNHDA and CDR2 SQIVND (reference sequence). For the CDR3, the DNA is TGTGCCACCCTTGTGACAGGGCGCGATGGCTACACCTTC. Translated, it gives CATLVTGRDGYTF.

The V call is TRBV18, the J call TRBJ2-2; D remains unclear. This CDR3 has 14 residues. V gave up 6 bases and J gave up 1 base, with 9 bases separating them. CDR1 and CDR2 from the germline V gene are KGHSH and LQKENI. The CDR3 protein is CASSPFLNTGELFF. The CDR3 coding sequence is TGTGCCAGCTCCCCTTTTTTGAACACCGGGGAGCTGTTTTTT.

This sequence joins TRBV9 and TRBJ2-1; D perhaps matches TRBD2 (5 bases). V was clipped by 4 bases and J by 12 bases, with 8 bases between them. Per the germline V gene, CDR1 is SGDLS and CDR2 is YYNGEE. CDR3 length equals 10 residues. The CDR3 DNA follows: TGTGCCAGCAGCCCCCGGGGGCAGTTCTTC. As protein: CASSPRGQFF.